The present TCR beta chain was sequenced within a study of T cells in Graves' hyperthyroidism and ophthalmopathy (dated by TCRdb to between 2017 and 2020). Turning to the overall study: Peripheral blood was collected at initial diagnosis, before any treatment. TCR V-J signatures able to tell the groups apart were searched for in a discovery cohort of 95 to 100 patients, of whom 43 had Graves' ophthalmopathy and 55 to 65 had stable Graves' hyperthyroidism. An independent validation cohort of around 19 hyperthyroidism patients and over 15 patients who later progressed to ophthalmopathy tested prospective prediction of ophthalmopathy. The approximately 97 discovery patients were randomly divided into training and test sets at a 7:3 ratio. In addition, the study compared T-cell repertoires in thyroid tissue and in blood from about 6 Graves' hyperthyroidism patients. After sampling, hyperthyroidism patients received methimazole starting at 30 mg daily, and ophthalmopathy patients received high-dose intravenous methylprednisolone. According to the paper, TCR Vbeta CDR3 sequencing was carried out on 135 peripheral blood samples, which came from 40 to 45 ophthalmopathy, about 75 hyperthyroidism and approximately 17 progressor patients. The paper's findings and limits, for the study overall: Sample size was not statistically predetermined, and investigators were not blinded to group allocation. Most expanded thyroid clonotypes (frequency above 0.001) were also detected in blood, a finding suggesting that blood repertoires may reflect thyroid immune responses. In validation, the model predicted progression to ophthalmopathy with over 65% sensitivity and roughly 75% specificity, a median of about 6 months before onset. Ophthalmopathy was separated from stable hyperthyroidism by a 13 V-J signature model, with over 85% sensitivity and approximately 84% specificity obtained in cross-validation and 80%/75% obtained in testing.

This clonotype showed up many times. The target of this receptor is not known. Base qualities are not provided; no much larger clone lies one nucleotide away. Graves' hyperthyroidism was defined as stable when no progression to ophthalmopathy occurred over 18 months of follow-up. Hyperthyroidism patients were aged 18 to 65 years and newly diagnosed, with disease duration of less than 2 months. The study excluded patients with uncontrolled infections, other autoimmune diseases, pregnancy or lactation. Clinical symptoms, serum thyroxine and TRAb, thyroid ultrasound, and orbital computed tomography formed the basis for the diagnoses. Ficoll-Paque density gradient centrifugation was used to isolate PBMCs from around 9.1 ml of fresh peripheral blood. Trizol reagent was used to extract total RNA, and RNA quality was then checked on an Agilent 2100 Bioanalyzer. Relative to germline, V is 6 bases shorter and J is 6 bases shorter, with 21 bases between their ends. CDR1 and CDR2 are drawn from the germline V gene: MNHNS, SASEGT. Reading from cysteine to phenylalanine, the CDR3 counts 16 amino acids. Kept here is only the CDR3 DNA, which spans 48 bases and is read in frame from base 1.

The TCR beta CDR3 regions were amplified from the RNA transcripts. The TCR CDR3 was subjected to a first round of RT-PCR using the HTBI primer set and the Qiagen OneStep RT-PCR kit. A second multiplex PCR round built the libraries, followed by size selection and purification. The libraries were sequenced on an Illumina HiSeq2000 using paired-end 100 bp reads. Per the source publication's procedure: Raw data were processed with SOAPnuke, discarding reads with adapters, uncalled bases, mean Phred below 15, or no exact constant-primer or identifier match. COPE v1.2.5 was used to merge the high-quality paired reads, and each unique nucleotide sequence was defined as a clonotype. MiTCR v1.1 was used to align the clonotypes against IMGT TRBV, TRBD and TRBJ reference segments. Analysis was restricted to V-J combinations with a frequency above 0.0001, which covered approximately 99% of repertoires. A TCS score was defined as the ratio of F50 (clonal expansion) to E x V (chaos), with BLOSUM62-based TCRdist applied between CDR3 peptides within each V-J. Welch's t-statistics and random forest reduced around 510 V-J features to roughly 13, which were used in a naive Bayes classifier (R e1071). TCRdb reprocessing: public reads trimmed at Q25 with fastp, clones called with MiXCR, in-frame beta chains kept. Merged by CDR3 protein, the rows form single entries marked with the most common genes and DNA. These V and J calls rely on TCRdb rather than the paper's analysis. This sample holds 100,000 to 130,000 distinct CDR3 sequences; approximately 16% were observed only once. The biggest ten clones account for 35% to 50% of the sample.

This sequence uses TRBV6-1 and TRBJ2-1; no D segment can be confidently identified. The sequencing sample was made of blood. The origin of this receptor is a woman aged 50 to 60 with Graves' hyperthyroidism. The DNA sequence is as follows: TGTGCCAGCAGCCAACGGGTGGACCAGACCCCCAATGAGCAGTTCTTC. The translation is CASSQRVDQTPNEQFF.